The text below deals with one T cell receptor beta chain. The CDR3 sequence is 15 residues long. V lost 3 bases, J lost 0 bases, and 12 bases lay in between. Germline V gene lookup returns CDR1 SGDLS and CDR2 YYNGEE. Repertoires were generated with immunoSEQ multiplex PCR, while TCRdb's copy carries only in-frame clones and drops some. The sample records some 200,000 clones, under 90% being singletons. This sample stems from a study of blood T cell repertoires in COVID-19. Overall study: Sources were T cells, B-cell-depleted T cells, or PBMCs; the material itself was cDNA or gDNA.

The sequencing sample was made of peripheral blood. The rearrangement joins TRBV9 to TRBJ2-5, with D maybe TRBD2 (6 bases). The origin of this receptor is a man older than 75 with acute or convalescent COVID-19. CDR3 sequence (DNA): TGTGCCAGCAGCGCAGTAGCGGAACACCAAGAGACCCAGTACTTC. This codes for CASSAVAEHQETQYF.